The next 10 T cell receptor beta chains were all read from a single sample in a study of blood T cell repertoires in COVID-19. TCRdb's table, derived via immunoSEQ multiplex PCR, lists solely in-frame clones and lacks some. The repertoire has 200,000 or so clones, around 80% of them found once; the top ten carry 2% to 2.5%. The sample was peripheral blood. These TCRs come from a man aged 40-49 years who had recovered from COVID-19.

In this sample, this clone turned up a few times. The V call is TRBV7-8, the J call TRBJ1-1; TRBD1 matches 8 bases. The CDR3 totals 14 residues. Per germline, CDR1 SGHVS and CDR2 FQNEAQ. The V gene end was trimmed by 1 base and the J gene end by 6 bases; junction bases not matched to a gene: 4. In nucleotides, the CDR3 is TGTGCCAGCAGCTTAGTCGCCAGGGGGCCTGAAGCTTTCTTT. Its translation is CASSLVARGPEAFF.

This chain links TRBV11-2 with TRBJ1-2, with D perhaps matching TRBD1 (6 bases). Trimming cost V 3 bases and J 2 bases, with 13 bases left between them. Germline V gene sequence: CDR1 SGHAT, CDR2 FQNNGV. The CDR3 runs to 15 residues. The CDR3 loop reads CASSFSGGLNYGYTF. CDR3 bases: TGTGCCAGCAGCTTCTCGGGGGGGCTAAACTATGGCTACACCTTC.

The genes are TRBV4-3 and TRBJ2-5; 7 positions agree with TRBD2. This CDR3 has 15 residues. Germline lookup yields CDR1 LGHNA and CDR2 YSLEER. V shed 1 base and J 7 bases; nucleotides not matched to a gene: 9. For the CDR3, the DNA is TGCGCCAGCAGCCAAGGACTAGCAAGTGGAGGGACCCAGTACTTC. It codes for CASSQGLASGGTQYF.

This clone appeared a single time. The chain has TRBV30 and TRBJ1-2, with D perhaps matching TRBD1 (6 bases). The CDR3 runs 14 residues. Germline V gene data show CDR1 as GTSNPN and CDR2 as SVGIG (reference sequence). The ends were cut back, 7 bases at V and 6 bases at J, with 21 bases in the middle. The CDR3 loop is CASQISTGGHGYTF. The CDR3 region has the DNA TGTGCCTCCCAAATATCAACGGGGGGGCATGGCTACACCTTC.

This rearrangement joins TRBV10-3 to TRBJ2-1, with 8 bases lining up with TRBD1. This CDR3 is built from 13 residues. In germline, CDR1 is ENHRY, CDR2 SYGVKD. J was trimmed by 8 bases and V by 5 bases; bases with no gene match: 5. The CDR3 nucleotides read TGTGCCATCAGTCCCGACAGGGGAGATGAGCAGTTCTTC. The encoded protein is CAISPDRGDEQFF.

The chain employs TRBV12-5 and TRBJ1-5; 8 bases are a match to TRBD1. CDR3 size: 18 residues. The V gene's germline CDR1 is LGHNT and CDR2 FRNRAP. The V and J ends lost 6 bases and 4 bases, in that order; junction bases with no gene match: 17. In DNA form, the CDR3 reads TGTGCTAGTGGCCCGGGCCGGGATGGGCAGGGGGCTAATCAGCCCCAGCATTTT. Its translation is CASGPGRDGQGANQPQHF.

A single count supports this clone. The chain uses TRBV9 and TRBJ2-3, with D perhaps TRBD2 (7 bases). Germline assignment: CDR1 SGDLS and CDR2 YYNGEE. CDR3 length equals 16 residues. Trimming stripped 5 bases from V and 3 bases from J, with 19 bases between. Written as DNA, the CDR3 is TGTGCCAGCAGTTCACGAGGGGGGGATGGGACAGATACGCAGTATTTT. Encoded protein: CASSSRGGDGTDTQYF.

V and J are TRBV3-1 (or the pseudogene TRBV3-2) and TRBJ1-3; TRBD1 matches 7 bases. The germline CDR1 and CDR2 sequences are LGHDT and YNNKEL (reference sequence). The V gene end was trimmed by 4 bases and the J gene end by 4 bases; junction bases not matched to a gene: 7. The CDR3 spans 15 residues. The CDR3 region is CASSLGQFGGNTIYF. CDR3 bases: TGTGCCAGCAGCCTGGGACAGTTTGGAGGAAACACCATATATTTT.

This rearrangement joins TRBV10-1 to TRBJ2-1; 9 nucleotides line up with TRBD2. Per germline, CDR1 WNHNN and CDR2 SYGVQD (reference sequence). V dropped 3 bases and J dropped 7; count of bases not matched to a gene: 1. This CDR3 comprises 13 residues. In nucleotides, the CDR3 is TGCGCCAGCAGTGATAGCGGGAGAAATGAGCAGTTCTTC. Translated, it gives CASSDSGRNEQFF.

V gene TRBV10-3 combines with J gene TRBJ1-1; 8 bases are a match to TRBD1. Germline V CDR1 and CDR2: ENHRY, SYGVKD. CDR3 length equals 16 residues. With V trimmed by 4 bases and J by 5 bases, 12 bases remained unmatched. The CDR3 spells CAISGLGRGLGTEAFF. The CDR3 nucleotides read TGTGCCATCAGTGGACTGGGCAGGGGGCTAGGTACTGAAGCTTTCTTT.